Sequencing of this T cell receptor beta chain was carried out in a study of T-cell memory formation after mild COVID-19. Across the whole study: TCR clusters were mostly confined to one donor each. The study's findings and limits: Mostly located in CM and EM were contracting CD4+ clones, with contracting CD8+ clones located in EMRA. CD4/CD8 balance held among clones contracting day 15 to 85, and later expanders leaned CD4+.

TCRdb processed the 5' RACE reads anew with MiXCR; each CDR3 protein has one entry. The table records about 140,000 distinct CDR3 sequences, more than 13% of them present only once. From germline, CDR1 is LNHNV and CDR2 YYDKDF (reference sequence). J was trimmed by 7 bases and V by 0 bases; bases with no gene match: 13. This CDR3 region has 18 residues. This clonotype was counted a few times. The antigen is unknown. The sequenced sample consisted of PBMCs or a T cell subset sorted from them (not recorded which). The sequence derives from an adult woman who had mild COVID-19 (a few samples of this study predate the infection). Cell type and time point are not known. This chain connects TRBV15 to TRBJ1-5; TRBD1 aligns across 9 bases. The chain's CDR3 is CATSRERPRTGDAQPQHF. CDR3 bases: TGTGCCACCAGCAGAGAGAGACCGCGGACAGGGGATGCCCAGCCCCAGCATTTT.